This TCR beta chain was recovered during a study of cytomegalovirus exposure and HLA in healthy donors. The study, taken as a whole, reports: Some V segments (TRBV6-2 and TRBV6-3 among them) were excluded as indistinguishable.

Notes on this clone: As yet, its antigen is unknown.

The V and J ends lost 5 bases and 3 bases, in that order; junction bases with no gene match: 7. Germline V CDR1 and CDR2: MNHEY, SMNVEV (reference sequence). The CDR3 is made up of 15 amino acids. The PCR contained 60 Vbeta and 13 Jbeta primers. Profiling relied on immunoSEQ multiplex PCR, and the TCRdb table lists in-frame clones only, not all of them. The table includes roughly 100,000 clones, roughly three quarters detected once. Sequencing was performed on PBMCs. This chain connects TRBV27 to TRBJ2-7; 10 bases agree with TRBD2. This sequence was found in a woman aged 40 to 50 in good health and CMV-seronegative. The CDR3 DNA is TGTGCCAGCAGTGCACCGGGACTAGCGAGCTACGAGCAGTACTTC. Amino acids: CASSAPGLASYEQYF.